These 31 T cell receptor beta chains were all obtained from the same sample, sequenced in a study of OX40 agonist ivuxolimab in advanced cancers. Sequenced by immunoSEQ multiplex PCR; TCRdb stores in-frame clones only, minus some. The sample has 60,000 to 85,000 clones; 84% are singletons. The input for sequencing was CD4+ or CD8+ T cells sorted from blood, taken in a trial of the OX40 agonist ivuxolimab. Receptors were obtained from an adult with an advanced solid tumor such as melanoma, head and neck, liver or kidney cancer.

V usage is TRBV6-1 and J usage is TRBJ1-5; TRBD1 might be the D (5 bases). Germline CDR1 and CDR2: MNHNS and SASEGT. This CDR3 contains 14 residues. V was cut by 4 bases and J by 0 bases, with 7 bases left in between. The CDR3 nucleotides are TGTGCCAGCAGTGGACAGTTTAGCAATCAGCCCCAGCATTTT. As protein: CASSGQFSNQPQHF.

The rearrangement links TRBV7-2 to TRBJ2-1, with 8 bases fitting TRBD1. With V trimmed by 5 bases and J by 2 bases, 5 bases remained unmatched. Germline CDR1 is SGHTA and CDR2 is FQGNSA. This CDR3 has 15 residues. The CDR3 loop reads CASSPQGAPYNEQFF. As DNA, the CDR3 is TGTGCCAGCAGCCCGCAGGGGGCCCCCTACAATGAGCAGTTCTTC.

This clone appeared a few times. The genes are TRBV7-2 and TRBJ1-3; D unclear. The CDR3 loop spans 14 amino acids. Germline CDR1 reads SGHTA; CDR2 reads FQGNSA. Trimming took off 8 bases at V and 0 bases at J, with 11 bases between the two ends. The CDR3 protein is CASADVRSGNTIYF. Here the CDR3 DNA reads TGTGCCAGCGCGGACGTCCGCTCTGGAAACACCATATATTTT.

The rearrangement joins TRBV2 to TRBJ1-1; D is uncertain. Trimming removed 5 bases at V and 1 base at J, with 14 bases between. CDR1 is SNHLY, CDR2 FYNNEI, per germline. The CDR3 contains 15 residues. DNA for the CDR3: TGTGCCAGCAGTCGGGATTACTGGGGGAACACTGAAGCTTTCTTT. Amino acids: CASSRDYWGNTEAFF.

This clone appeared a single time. CDR3 sequence: CAISERQGDTEAFF. DNA for the CDR3: TGTGCCATCAGTGAGAGGCAGGGGGACACTGAAGCTTTCTTT. V and J are TRBV10-3 and TRBJ1-1; the match to TRBD1 covers 7 bases. There are 14 residues in the CDR3. Trimming at V came to 2 bases and at J to 3 bases, leaving 3 bases not matched to a gene. Germline V CDR1 and CDR2: ENHRY, SYGVKD.

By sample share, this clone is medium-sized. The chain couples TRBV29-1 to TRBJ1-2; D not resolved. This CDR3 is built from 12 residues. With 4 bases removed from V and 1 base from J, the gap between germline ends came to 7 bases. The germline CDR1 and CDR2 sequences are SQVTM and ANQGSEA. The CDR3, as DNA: TGCAGCGTTGTATCGAATAACTATGGCTACACCTTC. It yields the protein CSVVSNNYGYTF.

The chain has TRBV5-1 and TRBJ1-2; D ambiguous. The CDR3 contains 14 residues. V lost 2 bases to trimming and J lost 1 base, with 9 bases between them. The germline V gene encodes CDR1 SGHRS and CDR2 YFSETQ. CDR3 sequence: CASSFGPNNYGYTF. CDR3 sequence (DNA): TGCGCCAGCAGCTTCGGACCTAATAACTATGGCTACACCTTC.

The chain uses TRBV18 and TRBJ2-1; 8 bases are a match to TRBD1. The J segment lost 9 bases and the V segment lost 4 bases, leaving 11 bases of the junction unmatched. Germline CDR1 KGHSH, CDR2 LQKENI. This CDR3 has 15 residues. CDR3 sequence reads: CASSRQGTLRVEQFF. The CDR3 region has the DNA TGTGCCAGCTCACGACAGGGGACCTTAAGGGTTGAGCAGTTCTTC.

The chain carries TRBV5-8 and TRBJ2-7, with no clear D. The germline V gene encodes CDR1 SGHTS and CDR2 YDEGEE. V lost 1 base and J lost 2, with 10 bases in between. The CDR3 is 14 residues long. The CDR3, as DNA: TGTGCCAGCAGCTTGAAGTGGGGAACCTACGAGCAGTACTTC. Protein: CASSLKWGTYEQYF.

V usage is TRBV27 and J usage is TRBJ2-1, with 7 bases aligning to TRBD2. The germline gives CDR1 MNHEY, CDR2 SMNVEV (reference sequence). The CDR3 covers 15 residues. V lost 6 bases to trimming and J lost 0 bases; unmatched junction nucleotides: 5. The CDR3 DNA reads TGTGCCAGCAGGCGAGCGGGGTACTCCTACAATGAGCAGTTCTTC. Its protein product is CASRRAGYSYNEQFF.

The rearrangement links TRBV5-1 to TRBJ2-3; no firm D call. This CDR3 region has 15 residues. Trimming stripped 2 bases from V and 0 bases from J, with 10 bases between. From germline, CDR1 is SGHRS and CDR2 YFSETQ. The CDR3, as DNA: TGCGCCAGCAGCTTTACAGATCCTAGCACAGATACGCAGTATTTT. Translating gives CASSFTDPSTDTQYF.

In DNA, the CDR3 is TGTGCCAGCAGTTACTTTTACTCTGGGGCCAACGTCCTGACTTTC. As protein: CASSYFYSGANVLTF. The rearrangement joins TRBV6-5 to TRBJ2-6; no clear D. CDR1 and CDR2 from the germline V gene are MNHEY and SVGAGI. V was cut by 1 base and J by 0 bases, with 4 bases left in between. This CDR3 region has 15 residues.

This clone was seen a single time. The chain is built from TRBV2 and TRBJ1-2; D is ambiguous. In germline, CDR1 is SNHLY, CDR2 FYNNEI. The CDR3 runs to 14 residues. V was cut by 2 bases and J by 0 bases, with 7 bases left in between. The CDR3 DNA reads TGTGCCAGCAGTGAATCGGTATCTAACTATGGCTACACCTTC. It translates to CASSESVSNYGYTF.

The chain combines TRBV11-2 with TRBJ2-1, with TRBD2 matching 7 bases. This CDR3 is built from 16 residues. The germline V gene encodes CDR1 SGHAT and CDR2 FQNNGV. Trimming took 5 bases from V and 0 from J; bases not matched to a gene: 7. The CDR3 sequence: CASSQRSGFSYNEQFF. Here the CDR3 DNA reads TGTGCCAGCAGCCAGCGTAGCGGGTTCTCCTACAATGAGCAGTTCTTC.

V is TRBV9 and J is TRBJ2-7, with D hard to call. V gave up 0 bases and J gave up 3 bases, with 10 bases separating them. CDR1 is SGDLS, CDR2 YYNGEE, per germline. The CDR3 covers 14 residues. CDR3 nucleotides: TGTGCCAGCAGCGTAGGCGCGAGCTACTACGAGCAGTACTTC. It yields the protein CASSVGASYYEQYF.

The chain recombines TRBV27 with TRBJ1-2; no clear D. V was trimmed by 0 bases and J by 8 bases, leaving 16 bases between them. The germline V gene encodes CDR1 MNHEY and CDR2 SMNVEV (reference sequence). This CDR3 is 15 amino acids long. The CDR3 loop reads CASSLSWEALGGYTF. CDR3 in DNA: TGTGCCAGCAGTTTATCGTGGGAGGCTCTAGGCGGCTACACCTTC.

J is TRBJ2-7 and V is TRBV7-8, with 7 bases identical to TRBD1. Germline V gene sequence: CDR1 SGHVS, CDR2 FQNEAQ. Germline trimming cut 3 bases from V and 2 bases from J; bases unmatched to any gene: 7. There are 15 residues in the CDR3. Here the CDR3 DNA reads TGTGCCAGCAGCTTTGACCTAGACAGGGCCTACGAGCAGTACTTC. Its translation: CASSFDLDRAYEQYF.

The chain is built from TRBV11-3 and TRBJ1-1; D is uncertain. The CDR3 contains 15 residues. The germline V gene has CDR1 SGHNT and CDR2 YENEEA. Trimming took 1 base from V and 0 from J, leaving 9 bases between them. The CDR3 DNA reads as TGTGCCAGCAGCTTAGGTGTCAGCCTGAACACTGAAGCTTTCTTT. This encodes CASSLGVSLNTEAFF.

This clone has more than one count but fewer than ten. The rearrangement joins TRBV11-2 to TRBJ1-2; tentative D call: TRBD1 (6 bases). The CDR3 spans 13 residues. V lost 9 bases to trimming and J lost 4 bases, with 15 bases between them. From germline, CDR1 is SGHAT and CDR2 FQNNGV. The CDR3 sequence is CASERGDGYGYTF. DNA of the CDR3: TGTGCCAGTGAGAGGGGGGATGGCTATGGCTACACCTTC. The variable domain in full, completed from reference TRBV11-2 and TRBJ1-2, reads EAGVAQSPRYKIIEKRQSVAFWCNPISGHATLYWYQQILGQGPKLLIQFQNNGVVDDSQLPKDRFSAERLKGVDSTLKIQPAKLEDSAVYLCASERGDGYGYTFGSGTRLTVV.

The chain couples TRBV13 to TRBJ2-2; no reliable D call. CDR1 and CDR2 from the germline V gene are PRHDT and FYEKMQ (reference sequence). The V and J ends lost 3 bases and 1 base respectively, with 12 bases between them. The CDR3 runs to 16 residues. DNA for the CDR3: TGTGCCAGCAGCTTGGGAATTCCACTGAACACCGGGGAGCTGTTTTTT. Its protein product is CASSLGIPLNTGELFF. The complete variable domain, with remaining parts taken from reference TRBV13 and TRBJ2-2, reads AAGVIQSPRHLIKEKRETATLKCYPIPRHDTVYWYQQGPGQDPQFLISFYEKMQSDKGSIPDRFSAQQFSDYHSELNMSSLELGDSALYFCASSLGIPLNTGELFFGEGSRLTVL.

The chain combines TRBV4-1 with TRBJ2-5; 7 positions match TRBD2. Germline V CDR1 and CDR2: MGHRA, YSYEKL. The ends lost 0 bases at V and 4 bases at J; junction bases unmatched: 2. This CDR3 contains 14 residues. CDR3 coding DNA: TGCGCCAGCAGCCAAGATGGCGGGGGAGAGACCCAGTACTTC. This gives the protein CASSQDGGGETQYF.

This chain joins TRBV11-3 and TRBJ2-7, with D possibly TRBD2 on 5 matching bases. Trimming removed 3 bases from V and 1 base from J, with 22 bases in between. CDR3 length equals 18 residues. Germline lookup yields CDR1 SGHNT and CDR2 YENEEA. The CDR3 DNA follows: TGTGCCAGCAGCTTTAACTCCAAGGGAGCAGCTCGTTCCTACGAGCAGTACTTC. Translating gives CASSFNSKGAARSYEQYF.

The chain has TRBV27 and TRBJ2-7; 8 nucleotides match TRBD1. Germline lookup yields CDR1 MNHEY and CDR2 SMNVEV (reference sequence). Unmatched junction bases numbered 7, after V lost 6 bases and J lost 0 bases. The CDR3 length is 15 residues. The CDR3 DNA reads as TGTGCCAGCAGACGACAGGGGCTGAGCTCCTACGAGCAGTACTTC. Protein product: CASRRQGLSSYEQYF.

CDR3 amino acids: CASSPHEKGNTIYF. CDR3 coding DNA: TGTGCCAGCAGCCCCCATGAAAAGGGAAACACCATATATTTT. V and J are TRBV7-9 and TRBJ1-3; the D is unclear. The CDR3 loop spans 14 amino acids. The V gene lost 5 bases and the J gene lost 4 bases, with 12 bases spanning the gap. Germline-derived CDR1 and CDR2 are SEHNR and FQNEAQ (reference sequence).

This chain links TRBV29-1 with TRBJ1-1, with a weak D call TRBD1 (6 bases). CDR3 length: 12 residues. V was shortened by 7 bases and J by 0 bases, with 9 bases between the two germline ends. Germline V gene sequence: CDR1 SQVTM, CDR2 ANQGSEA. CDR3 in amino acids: CSARTVNTEAFF. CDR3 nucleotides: TGCAGCGCAAGGACAGTGAACACTGAAGCTTTCTTT.

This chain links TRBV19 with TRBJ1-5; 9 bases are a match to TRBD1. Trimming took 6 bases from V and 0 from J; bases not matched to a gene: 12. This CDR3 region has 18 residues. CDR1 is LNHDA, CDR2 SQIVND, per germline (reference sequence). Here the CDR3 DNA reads TGTGCCAGTAGACCTCCCGGGACAGGGACTGATAGCAATCAGCCCCAGCATTTT. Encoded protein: CASRPPGTGTDSNQPQHF.

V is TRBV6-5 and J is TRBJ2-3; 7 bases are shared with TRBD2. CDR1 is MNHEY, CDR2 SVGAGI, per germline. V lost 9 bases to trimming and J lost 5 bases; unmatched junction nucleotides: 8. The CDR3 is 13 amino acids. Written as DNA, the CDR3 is TGTGCCAGTGGTAGGCGGGGGATAGATACGCAGTATTTT. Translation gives CASGRRGIDTQYF.

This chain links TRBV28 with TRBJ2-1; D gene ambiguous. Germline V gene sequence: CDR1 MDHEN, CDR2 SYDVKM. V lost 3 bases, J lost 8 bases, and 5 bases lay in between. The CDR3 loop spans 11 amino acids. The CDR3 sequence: CASSFTYEQFF. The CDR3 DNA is TGTGCCAGCAGTTTCACGTATGAGCAGTTCTTC.

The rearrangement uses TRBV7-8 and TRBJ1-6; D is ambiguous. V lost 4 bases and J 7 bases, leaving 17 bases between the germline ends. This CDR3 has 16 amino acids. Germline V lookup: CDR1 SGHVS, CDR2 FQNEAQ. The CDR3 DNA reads TGTGCCAGCAGCTCGAACCCGGGAAGTGGCAATTCACCCCTCCACTTT. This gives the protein CASSSNPGSGNSPLHF.

CDR3 coding DNA: TGTGCCTGGAGTATTGGCAGGGCTGGCTACACCTTC. It yields the protein CAWSIGRAGYTF. The gene calls are TRBV30 and TRBJ1-2, with D tentatively TRBD1 (5 bases). Trimming cost V 2 bases and J 7 bases, with 11 bases left between them. This CDR3 has 12 residues. Germline-derived CDR1 and CDR2 are GTSNPN and SVGIG (reference sequence).

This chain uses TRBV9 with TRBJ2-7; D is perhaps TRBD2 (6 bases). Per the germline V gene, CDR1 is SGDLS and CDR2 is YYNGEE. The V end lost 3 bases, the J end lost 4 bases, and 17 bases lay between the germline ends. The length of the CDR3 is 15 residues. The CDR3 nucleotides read TGTGCCAGCAGCGCCCAGACTAGTATGCCTTACGAGCAGTACTTC. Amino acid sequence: CASSAQTSMPYEQYF.